Below are 10 T cell receptor beta chains sequenced from a single sample in a study of cytomegalovirus exposure and HLA in healthy donors. The PCR ran on 60 Vbeta and 13 Jbeta primers. The table came from immunoSEQ multiplex PCR; TCRdb's copy has only in-frame clones and leaves some out. Among about 180,000 clones listed, 75% to 85% were seen once. Sequencing was done on a sample of PBMCs. The origin of the receptors is a woman aged 25 to 45 in good health and CMV-seropositive.

The gene calls are TRBV5-4 and TRBJ2-1; the match to TRBD1 covers 7 bases. Losses at the gene ends were 3 bases for V and 1 base for J; bases not matched to a gene: 13. Germline V gives CDR1 SGHNT, CDR2 YYREEE (reference sequence). The CDR3 has 18 amino acids. CDR3 sequence (DNA): TGTGCCAGCAGCTCCCTAAGGACCGGGACAGCGTCCTACAATGAGCAGTTCTTC. Its protein is CASSSLRTGTASYNEQFF.

The chain links TRBV5-4 to TRBJ1-3; possible D gene TRBD1, 6 bases. CDR1 and CDR2 (germline): SGHNT, YYREEE (reference sequence). V lost 4 bases and J 1 base, leaving 18 bases between the germline ends. The CDR3 sequence is 17 residues long. The CDR3 nucleotides read TGTGCCAGCAGCAACCGACAGGTCCCTTGGTCTGGAAACACCATATATTTT. Encoded protein: CASSNRQVPWSGNTIYF. The whole variable domain, remainder taken from reference TRBV5-4 and TRBJ1-3, is ETGVTQSPTHLIKTRGQQVTLRCSSQSGHNTVSWYQQALGQGPQFIFQYYREEENGRGNFPPRFSGLQFPNYSSELNVNALELDDSALYLCASSNRQVPWSGNTIYFGEGSWLTVV.

The rearrangement links TRBV6-5 to TRBJ2-2; a weak D match, TRBD2 (6 bases). The V end lost 4 bases, the J end lost 4 bases, and 10 bases lay between the germline ends. The germline gives CDR1 MNHEY, CDR2 SVGAGI. This CDR3 is 14 amino acids long. CDR3 nucleotide sequence: TGTGCCAGCAGTTCCCTTAGCGGCACCGGGGAGCTGTTTTTT. Encoded protein: CASSSLSGTGELFF.

A few counts support this clone. This chain uses TRBV5-4 with TRBJ2-7; TRBD1 aligns across 8 bases. Germline V CDR1 and CDR2: SGHNT, YYREEE (reference sequence). V trimming: 4 bases; J trimming: 0 bases; junction bases outside the gene matches: 9. The CDR3 contains 16 residues. As DNA, the CDR3 is TGTGCCAGCAGCCCGGCGGCAGGGGGCTTCTCCTACGAGCAGTACTTC. It translates to CASSPAAGGFSYEQYF.

This sequence joins TRBV9 and TRBJ2-3; 9 bases map to TRBD2. This CDR3 has 18 residues. Germline CDR1 is SGDLS and CDR2 is YYNGEE. V lost 0 bases, J lost 2 bases, and 10 bases stayed unmatched. The DNA of the CDR3 is TGTGCCAGCAGCGTAGTCGGTAGCGGGGGCCCTTACACAGATACGCAGTATTTT. Its translation is CASSVVGSGGPYTDTQYF.

This clone was seen more than once but under ten times. The chain carries TRBV2 and TRBJ1-5; D is unresolved. CDR1 is SNHLY and CDR2 is FYNNEI in the germline V gene. CDR3 length: 15 residues. Between the trimmed V and J ends, which lost 2 bases and 2 bases, there was a span of 10 bases. CDR3 sequence reads: CASSEPTNRNQPQHF. In DNA form, the CDR3 reads TGTGCCAGCAGTGAACCGACAAACCGCAATCAGCCCCAGCATTTT. The variable domain in full, completed from reference TRBV2 and TRBJ1-5, reads EPEVTQTPSHQVTQMGQEVILRCVPISNHLYFYWYRQILGQKVEFLVSFYNNEISEKSEIFDDQFSVERPDGSNFTLKIRSTKLEDSAMYFCASSEPTNRNQPQHFGDGTRLSIL.

This chain joins TRBV7-9 and TRBJ2-3; TRBD1 aligns across 8 bases. The CDR3 sequence is 18 residues long. Germline V gene sequence: CDR1 SEHNR, CDR2 FQNEAQ (reference sequence). Trimming took 1 base from V and 0 from J; bases not matched to a gene: 9. CDR3 region: CASSLGTRDRTSTDTQYF. The DNA for the CDR3 is TGTGCCAGCAGCTTAGGGACCAGGGACAGGACTAGCACAGATACGCAGTATTTT.

To note about this clone: This same CDR3 is encoded by further DNA sequences in the sample. The chain employs TRBV4-2 and TRBJ2-3, with 8 bases lining up with TRBD2. The CDR3 has 15 residues. V lost 6 bases and J lost 3; bases outside the gene matches: 8. Germline CDR1 is LGHNA and CDR2 is YNFKEQ. Here the CDR3 DNA reads TGTGCCAGCAGAGGAGCGGGGGTTAGTACAGATACGCAGTATTTT. Protein: CASRGAGVSTDTQYF.

This clone has only one observation. The chain joins TRBV4-2 to TRBJ1-2; 8 nucleotides agree with TRBD1. CDR1 is LGHNA and CDR2 is YNFKEQ in the germline V gene. With 0 bases clipped from V and 13 bases from J, the junction kept 10 bases outside the gene matches. The CDR3 is 14 amino acids. The CDR3: CASSQDLGRTGFTF. The CDR3 bases are TGTGCCAGCAGCCAAGATCTCGGGCGGACAGGGTTCACCTTC.

The chain joins TRBV28 to TRBJ1-5; D gene ambiguous. CDR1 is MDHEN, CDR2 SYDVKM, per germline. V lost 0 bases and J 0 bases, leaving 3 bases between the germline ends. The CDR3 extends over 14 amino acids. CDR3 DNA: TGTGCCAGCAGTTTATGGGCTAGCAATCAGCCCCAGCATTTT. Encoded protein: CASSLWASNQPQHF.